This T cell receptor beta chain was obtained from a study of metastatic and nonmetastatic thyroid tumors. Across the study: Repertoires were compared across blood and tumor or nodule tissue from malignant and benign thyroid patients. Study outcomes and limitations: Relative to benign nodules, malignant thyroid tumors were reportedly characterized by significantly elevated TCR beta diversity in blood and tumor.

TCRdb used MiXCR to call clones anew from the PCR reads. The table lists about 23,000 clones, roughly 24% of them singletons. This clone is medium-sized within its sample. What it recognizes is unknown. The V gene end was trimmed by 5 bases and the J gene end by 6 bases; junction bases not matched to a gene: 4. Germline CDR1 and CDR2: LNHDA and SQIVND (reference sequence). There are 14 residues in the CDR3. Thyroid surgery took place with no prior treatment in any patient. Sequencing was carried out using blood. The chain is built from TRBV19 and TRBJ2-7, with 13 bases matching TRBD2. The source of this sequence is a male donor with papillary thyroid cancer or a benign thyroid nodule (not recorded which). Some clones in this sample may be carry-over from other donors' samples. Here the CDR3 reads CASSPRLAGGEQYF. In DNA, the CDR3 is TGTGCCAGTAGTCCCAGACTAGCGGGAGGCGAGCAGTACTTC.